This section outlines one T cell receptor beta chain sequence together with its context. Its antigen is not identified. The data stem from a study of blood T cells in healthy people across ages. PCR was performed a second time for about 7 to 11 cycles using a sample-barcoded 5' primer and a J-beta primer mix. Template switching added a 12-random-nucleotide identifier to every cDNA molecule. From each sample, at least 3 million paired-end reads containing CDR3 were obtained. One entry per CDR3 protein results from TCRdb running MiXCR on the 5' RACE reads. Of about 680,000 distinct CDR3 sequences in the sample, approximately 49% were seen once. General study results and limits: While age rose, TCR beta diversity per million T cells dropped in a roughly linear way.

The total RNA that was extracted per sample amounted to at least 5 micrograms. The origin of this receptor is a woman aged 55-69 years in good health. Material for sequencing was blood.

CDR3 in DNA: TGTGCCAGCAGCCCATGGACAGGGGTCCCCCAAGAGACCCAGTACTTC. Translating gives CASSPWTGVPQETQYF. This chain connects TRBV14 to TRBJ2-5, with 9 bases fitting TRBD1. Germline-derived CDR1 and CDR2 are SGHDN and FVKESK. The V and J ends lost 4 bases and 1 base, in that order; junction bases with no gene match: 7. The CDR3 runs to 16 residues.